The 17 T cell receptor beta chains below all came from one sample that was sequenced in a study of blood T cell repertoires in COVID-19. The repertoire was sequenced with immunoSEQ multiplex PCR; TCRdb's copy has only in-frame clones and lacks some. The sample records about 54,000 clones, around 93% being singletons. The sequenced sample was peripheral blood. These receptors came from an older woman with active or convalescent COVID-19.

The genes are TRBV7-6 and TRBJ1-6; 9 nucleotides agree with TRBD1. Germline V gives CDR1 SGHVS, CDR2 FNYEAQ. This CDR3 contains 15 residues. With 5 bases clipped from V and 5 bases from J, the junction kept 4 bases outside the gene matches. The CDR3 loop is CASSTGTGHNSPLHF. DNA of the CDR3: TGTGCCAGCAGCACCGGGACAGGGCATAATTCACCCCTCCACTTT. Full variable domain (outside the CDR3, taken from reference TRBV7-6 and TRBJ1-6): GAGVSQSPRYKVTKRGQDVALRCDPISGHVSLYWYRQALGQGPEFLTYFNYEAQQDKSGLPNDRFSAERPEGSISTLTIQRTEQRDSAMYRCASSTGTGHNSPLHFGNGTRLTVT.

The CDR3 loop reads CATSREDKSRAGNTIYF. In DNA form, the CDR3 reads TGTGCCACCAGCAGAGAGGACAAAAGCAGAGCTGGAAACACCATATATTTT. This chain joins TRBV15 and TRBJ1-3, with a tentative D call TRBD1 (5 bases). The V gene lost 0 bases and the J gene lost 2 bases, with 14 bases spanning the gap. This CDR3 has 17 residues. CDR1 is LNHNV, CDR2 YYDKDF, per germline (reference sequence).

For the CDR3, the DNA is TGTGCCAGCAGTGAAGACAGGTATGGCTACACCTTC. It yields the protein CASSEDRYGYTF. The chain is built from TRBV6-1 and TRBJ1-2, with D possibly matching TRBD1 (5 bases). V was pared by 1 base and J by 5 bases, with 5 bases between. This CDR3 is 12 amino acids long. The germline V gene has CDR1 MNHNS and CDR2 SASEGT.

The chain uses TRBV28 and TRBJ2-7; 8 bases are a match to TRBD2. The CDR3 length is 15 residues. Germline V CDR1 and CDR2: MDHEN, SYDVKM. The trim removed 5 bases at V and 0 bases at J, leaving 6 bases unmatched. CDR3 region: CASSPIAGSSYEQYF. CDR3 coding DNA: TGTGCCAGCAGTCCCATAGCGGGATCCTCCTACGAGCAGTACTTC.

The chain uses TRBV29-1 and TRBJ1-1, with D hard to call. Germline-derived CDR1 and CDR2 are SQVTM and ANQGSEA. Trimming took off 3 bases at V and 11 bases at J, with 16 bases between the two ends. The CDR3 is made up of 12 amino acids. Here the CDR3 DNA reads TGCAGCGTTGAGAACCCCGCGTTGTGGGCTTTCTTT. This gives the protein CSVENPALWAFF.

The chain combines TRBV28 with TRBJ1-3; tentative D call: TRBD1 (5 bases). CDR1 and CDR2 (germline): MDHEN, SYDVKM. The CDR3 spans 16 residues. Trimming stripped 6 bases from V and 2 bases from J, with 17 bases between. CDR3 region: CASSAPAGSPGNTIYF. CDR3 in DNA: TGTGCCAGCAGCGCCCCAGCAGGGTCTCCTGGAAACACCATATATTTT.

CDR3 loop: CASSSAGGLAGDTQYF. In DNA form, the CDR3 reads TGTGCCAGCAGTTCAGCTGGGGGACTAGCGGGAGATACGCAGTATTTT. The chain has TRBV7-2 and TRBJ2-3; 12 bases line up with TRBD2. The length of the CDR3 is 16 residues. V was clipped by 6 bases and J by 5 bases; unmatched bases: 9. In germline, CDR1 is SGHTA, CDR2 FQGNSA.

The chain has TRBV2 and TRBJ2-5; perhaps TRBD1 as D (5 bases). The germline V gene has CDR1 SNHLY and CDR2 FYNNEI. The V and J ends lost 7 bases and 5 bases respectively, with 17 bases between them. The CDR3 contains 14 residues. CDR3 in DNA: TGTGCCAGCAAACCAGGGCGATCGGAGGAGACCCAGTACTTC. Amino acids: CASKPGRSEETQYF.

This clone was detected only once. The chain links TRBV19 to TRBJ1-2; weak D call: TRBD1 (5 bases). The germline V and J ends were trimmed by 1 base and 2 bases, with 8 bases remaining between them. The length of the CDR3 is 14 residues. CDR1 is LNHDA, CDR2 SQIVND, per germline (reference sequence). The CDR3 nucleotides are TGTGCCAGTAGTATAGCGGGGGGAAACTATGGCTACACCTTC. Protein sequence: CASSIAGGNYGYTF.

The rearrangement links TRBV24-1 to TRBJ2-1; perhaps TRBD1 as D (5 bases). Trimming stripped 0 bases from V and 3 bases from J, with 11 bases between. Germline CDR1 and CDR2: KGHDR and SFDVKD. The CDR3 contains 16 residues. For the CDR3, the DNA is TGTGCCACCAGTGATTTGTTGCCAGGGAACTACAATGAGCAGTTCTTC. Protein product: CATSDLLPGNYNEQFF.

V and J are TRBV27 and TRBJ1-5, with D tentatively TRBD1 (5 bases). The CDR3 consists of 14 residues. Germline assignment: CDR1 MNHEY and CDR2 SMNVEV (reference sequence). V lost 3 bases to trimming and J lost 3 bases, with 9 bases between them. The DNA for the CDR3 is TGTGCCAGCAGTTTGGGGGGGTACAATCAGCCCCAGCATTTT. This gives the protein CASSLGGYNQPQHF.

This chain uses TRBV6-5 with TRBJ2-7; perhaps TRBD1 as D (6 bases). Between the trimmed V and J ends, which lost 3 bases and 1 base, there was a span of 13 bases. Looked up from germline, CDR1 is MNHEY and CDR2 is SVGAGI. The CDR3 extends over 15 amino acids. Written as DNA, the CDR3 is TGTGCCAGCAGTTATAAGGACAGACGTTCCTACGAGCAGTACTTC. Amino acid sequence: CASSYKDRRSYEQYF.

This clone was observed a handful of times. The J gene is TRBJ1-6, the V gene TRBV12-3 or TRBV12-4, with a possible D match to TRBD1 (5 bases). Trimming took 2 bases from V and 11 from J, leaving 10 bases between them. This CDR3 comprises 13 residues. The CDR3 reads CASSLSQGAPLHF. The CDR3 DNA is TGTGCCAGCAGTTTATCGCAAGGGGCACCCCTCCACTTT.

The rearrangement uses TRBV6-5 and TRBJ2-1, with 7 bases aligning to TRBD2. CDR1 is MNHEY and CDR2 is SVGAGI in the germline V gene. V shed 6 bases and J 6 bases; nucleotides not matched to a gene: 5. CDR3 size: 13 residues. CDR3 in amino acids: CASSRSGRNEQFF. The CDR3 region has the DNA TGTGCCAGCAGCCGTAGCGGGCGCAATGAGCAGTTCTTC.

The chain couples TRBV19 to TRBJ1-3, with unresolved D. Trimming took 3 bases from V and 4 from J, leaving 10 bases between them. The germline V gene encodes CDR1 LNHDA and CDR2 SQIVND (reference sequence). This CDR3 is built from 14 residues. The CDR3 region is CASSIGGGGNTIYF. For the CDR3, the DNA is TGTGCCAGTAGTATTGGTGGAGGGGGAAACACCATATATTTT.

The chain recombines TRBV24-1 with TRBJ2-3; D possibly corresponds to TRBD2 (6 bases). Trimming pared 9 bases from V and 2 bases from J, leaving 20 bases between. This CDR3 comprises 16 residues. The germline gives CDR1 KGHDR, CDR2 SFDVKD. The CDR3 coding sequence is TGTGCCACCCAGCGGGCAGGGTACGAGGTCACAGATACGCAGTATTTT. It translates to CATQRAGYEVTDTQYF.

The gene calls are TRBV7-3 and TRBJ2-3, with a weak D call TRBD2 (6 bases). Germline V gene data show CDR1 as SGHTA and CDR2 as FQGTGA. V lost 2 bases, J lost 3 bases, and 15 bases lay in between. The CDR3 runs to 16 residues. This CDR3 is CASSLGAGGATDTQYF. The CDR3 nucleotides read TGTGCCAGCAGCTTAGGGGCAGGCGGGGCTACAGATACGCAGTATTTT.